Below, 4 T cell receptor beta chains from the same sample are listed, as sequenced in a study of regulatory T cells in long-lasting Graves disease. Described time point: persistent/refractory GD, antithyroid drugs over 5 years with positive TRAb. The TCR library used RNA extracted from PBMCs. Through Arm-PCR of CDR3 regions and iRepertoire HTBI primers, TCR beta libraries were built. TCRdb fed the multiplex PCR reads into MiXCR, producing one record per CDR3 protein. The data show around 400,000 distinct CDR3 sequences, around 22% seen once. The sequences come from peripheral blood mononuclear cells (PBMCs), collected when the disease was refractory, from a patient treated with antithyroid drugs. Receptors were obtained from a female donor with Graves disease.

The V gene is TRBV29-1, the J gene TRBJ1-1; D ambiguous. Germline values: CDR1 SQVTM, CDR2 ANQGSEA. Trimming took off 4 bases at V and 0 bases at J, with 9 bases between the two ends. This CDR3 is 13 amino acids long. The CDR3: CSVADTLNTEAFF. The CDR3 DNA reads TGCAGCGTTGCCGACACCCTGAACACTGAAGCTTTCTTT.

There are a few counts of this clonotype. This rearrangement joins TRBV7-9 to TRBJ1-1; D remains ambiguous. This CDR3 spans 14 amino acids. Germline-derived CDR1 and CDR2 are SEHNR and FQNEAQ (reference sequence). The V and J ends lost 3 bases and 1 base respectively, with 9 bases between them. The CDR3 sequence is CASSFVAGNTEAFF. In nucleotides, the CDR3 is TGTGCCAGCAGCTTCGTGGCAGGGAACACTGAAGCTTTCTTT. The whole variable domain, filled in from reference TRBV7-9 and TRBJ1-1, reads DTGVSQNPRHKITKRGQNVTFRCDPISEHNRLYWYRQTLGQGPEFLTYFQNEAQLEKSRLLSDRFSAERPKGSFSTLEIQRTEQGDSAMYLCASSFVAGNTEAFFGQGTRLTVV.

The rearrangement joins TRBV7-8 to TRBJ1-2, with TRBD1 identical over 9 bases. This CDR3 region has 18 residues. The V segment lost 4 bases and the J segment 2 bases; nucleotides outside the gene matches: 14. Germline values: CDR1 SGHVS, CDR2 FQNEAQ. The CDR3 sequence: CASSSQSGWTGENYGYTF. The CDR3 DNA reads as TGTGCCAGCAGCTCACAAAGCGGGTGGACAGGGGAGAACTATGGCTACACCTTC.

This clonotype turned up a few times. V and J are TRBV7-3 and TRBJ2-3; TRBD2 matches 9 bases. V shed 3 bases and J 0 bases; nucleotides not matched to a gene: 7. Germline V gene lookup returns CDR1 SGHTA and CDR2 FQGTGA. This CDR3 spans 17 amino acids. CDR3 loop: CASSLGREGSSTDTQYF. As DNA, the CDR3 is TGTGCCAGCAGCTTGGGGCGGGAGGGCTCTAGCACAGATACGCAGTATTTT.